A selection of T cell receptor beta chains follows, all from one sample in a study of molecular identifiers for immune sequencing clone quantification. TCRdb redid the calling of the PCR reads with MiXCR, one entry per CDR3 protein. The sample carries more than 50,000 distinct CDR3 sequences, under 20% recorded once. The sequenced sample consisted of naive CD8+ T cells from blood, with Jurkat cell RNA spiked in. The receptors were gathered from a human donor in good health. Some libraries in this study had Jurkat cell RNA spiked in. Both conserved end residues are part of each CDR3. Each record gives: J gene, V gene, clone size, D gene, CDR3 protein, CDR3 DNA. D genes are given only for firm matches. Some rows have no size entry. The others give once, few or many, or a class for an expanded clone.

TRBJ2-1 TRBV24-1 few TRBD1 CATSDLSGTGSYNEQFF TGTGCCACCAGTGATTTAAGTGGGACAGGGAGCTACAATGAGCAGTTCTTC
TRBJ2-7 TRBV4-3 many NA CASSQIASSYEQYF TGCGCCAGCAGCCAAATTGCTTCCTCCTACGAGCAGTACTTC
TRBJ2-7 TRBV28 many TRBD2 CASSLLSGGPTYEQYF TGTGCCAGCAGTTTGCTATCGGGGGGACCAACCTACGAGCAGTACTTC
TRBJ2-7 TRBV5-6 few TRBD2 CASSGTSGRIYEQYF TGTGCCAGCAGCGGAACTAGCGGGAGGATATACGAGCAGTACTTC
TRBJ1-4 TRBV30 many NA CAWSGGREKLFF TGTGCCTGGAGTGGCGGCAGGGAAAAACTGTTTTTT
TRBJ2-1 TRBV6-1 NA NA CASSEDCRQGPNNEQFF TGTGCCAGCAGTGAAGACTGTCGGCAGGGGCCCAACAATGAGCAGTTCTTC
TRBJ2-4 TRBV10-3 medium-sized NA CAISDDIRPSGTKNIQYF TGTGCCATCAGTGATGATATCCGGCCGTCTGGTACCAAAAACATTCAGTACTTC
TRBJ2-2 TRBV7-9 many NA CASSPPATGWAGELFF TGTGCCAGCAGCCCCCCGGCTACGGGGTGGGCCGGGGAGCTGTTTTTT
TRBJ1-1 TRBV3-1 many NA CASSQRGTEAFF TGTGCCAGCAGCCAAAGGGGGACTGAAGCTTTCTTT
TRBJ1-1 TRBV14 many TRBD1 CASSPGTGTEAFF TGTGCCAGCAGCCCCGGGACAGGCACTGAAGCTTTCTTT
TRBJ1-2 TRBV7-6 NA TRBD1 CASSSQDRDGYGYTF TGTGCCAGCAGCTCCCAAGACAGGGATGGATATGGCTACACCTTC
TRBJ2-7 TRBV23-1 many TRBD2 CASSQIGGRTTYEQYF TGCGCCAGCAGTCAAATCGGCGGGAGAACAACCTACGAGCAGTACTTC
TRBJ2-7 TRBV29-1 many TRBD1 CSVENWDRDRRYEQYF TGCAGCGTTGAAAATTGGGACCGGGACAGGCGCTACGAGCAGTACTTC
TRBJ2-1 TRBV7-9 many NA CASSSEQGGDNEQFF TGTGCCAGCAGCTCCGAGCAGGGGGGCGACAATGAGCAGTTCTTC
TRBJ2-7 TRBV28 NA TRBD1 CASSPQQGGDSNEQYF TGTGCCAGCAGTCCCCAACAGGGGGGCGATTCTAACGAGCAGTACTTC
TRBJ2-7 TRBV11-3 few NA CASSLSGRVEQYF TGTGCCAGCAGCCTCTCGGGACGTGTGGAGCAGTACTTC
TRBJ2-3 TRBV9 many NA CASSVTPSDTQYF TGTGCCAGCAGCGTAACGCCCTCCGATACGCAGTATTTT
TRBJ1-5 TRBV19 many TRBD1 CASQLTGTENSNQPQHF TGTGCCAGCCAATTGACAGGGACAGAAAATAGCAATCAGCCCCAGCATTTT
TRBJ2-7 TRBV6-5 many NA CASSPDRQEQYF TGTGCCAGCAGTCCAGATCGACAAGAGCAGTACTTC
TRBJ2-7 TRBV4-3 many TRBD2 CASSQGLAGIYEQYF TGCGCCAGCAGCCAAGGGCTAGCGGGAATCTACGAGCAGTACTTC
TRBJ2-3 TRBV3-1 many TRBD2 CASSQDRGGGLSTDTQYF TGTGCCAGCAGCCAAGATCGTGGGGGAGGGCTCTCCACAGATACGCAGTATTTT
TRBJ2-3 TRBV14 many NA CASSRTGLRGDTQYF TGTGCCAGCAGCCGCACGGGACTCCGGGGGGATACGCAGTATTTT
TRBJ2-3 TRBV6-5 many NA CASSYTGLEGDTQYF TGTGCCAGCAGTTACACTGGACTGGAAGGAGATACGCAGTATTTT
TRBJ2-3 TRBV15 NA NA CATSRISDTQYF TGTGCCACCAGCAGAATCTCGGATACGCAGTATTTT
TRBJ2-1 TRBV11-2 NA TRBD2 CASSLAAGGPLNEQFF TGTGCCAGCAGCTTAGCGGCGGGAGGGCCTTTGAATGAGCAGTTCTTC
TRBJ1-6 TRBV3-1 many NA CASSQQRESYNSPLHF TGTGCCAGCAGCCAGCAACGGGAATCCTATAATTCACCCCTCCACTTT
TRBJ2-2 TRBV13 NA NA CASSARGELFF TGTGCCAGCAGCGCCCGAGGGGAGCTGTTTTTT
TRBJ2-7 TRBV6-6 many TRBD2 CASNLLAGGYEQYF TGTGCCAGCAATCTACTAGCGGGAGGTTACGAGCAGTACTTC
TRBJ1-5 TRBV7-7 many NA CASSLERSKGQPQHF TGTGCCAGCAGCTTAGAGAGAAGCAAGGGGCAGCCCCAGCATTTT
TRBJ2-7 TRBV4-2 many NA CASSQARTAYSYEQYF TGTGCCAGCAGCCAAGCGAGGACAGCCTACTCCTACGAGCAGTACTTC
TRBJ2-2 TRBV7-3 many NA CASSLTGNPTGELFF TGTGCCAGCAGCTTAACCGGGAACCCTACCGGGGAGCTGTTTTTT
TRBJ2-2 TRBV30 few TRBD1 CAWEGTGGPGELFF TGTGCCTGGGAAGGGACAGGGGGTCCCGGGGAGCTGTTTTTT
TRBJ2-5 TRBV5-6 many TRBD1 CASSAGTVLQETQYF TGTGCCAGCAGCGCCGGGACAGTCCTACAAGAGACCCAGTACTTC
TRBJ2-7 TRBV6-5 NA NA CDSSYSGSGEQYF TGTGACAGCAGTTACTCCGGGAGCGGGGAGCAGTACTTC
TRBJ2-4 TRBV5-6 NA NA CASSWGAKNIQYF TGTGCCAGCAGCTGGGGGGCCAAAAACATTCAGTACTTC
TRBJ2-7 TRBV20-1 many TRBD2 CSARSGTTYEQYF TGCAGTGCTAGAAGCGGGACCACCTACGAGCAGTACTTC
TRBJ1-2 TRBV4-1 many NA CASSRVRDYGYTF TGCGCCAGCAGCAGGGTTCGGGACTATGGCTACACCTTC
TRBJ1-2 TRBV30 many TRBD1 CASTRRGQGAEGYTF TGTGCCAGCACCCGTCGGGGACAGGGGGCGGAAGGCTACACCTTC
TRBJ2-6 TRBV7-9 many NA CASPRPTGDSGANVLTF TGTGCCAGCCCTAGACCCACAGGAGACTCTGGGGCCAACGTCCTGACTTTC
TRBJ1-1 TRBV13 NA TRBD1 CASSLTRTGDTEAFF TGTGCCAGCAGCTTAACCCGGACAGGGGACACTGAAGCTTTCTTT
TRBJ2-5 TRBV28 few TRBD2 CASSFRHSGRGHQETQYF TGTGCCAGCAGTTTCCGCCATAGCGGGAGGGGACATCAGGAGACCCAGTACTTC
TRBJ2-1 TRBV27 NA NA CASSLGHLGEAFF TGTGCCAGCAGTTTAGGCCATCTAGGGGAAGCGTTCTTC
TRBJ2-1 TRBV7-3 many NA CASSSISGPRNGNEQFF TGTGCCAGCAGCTCTATCTCGGGTCCTCGTAACGGGAATGAGCAGTTCTTC
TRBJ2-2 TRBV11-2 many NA CASSLGMGLDYSTGELFF TGTGCCAGCAGCTTAGGCATGGGACTCGACTATTCCACCGGGGAGCTGTTTTTT
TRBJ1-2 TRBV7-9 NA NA CASSLGPISYGYTF TGTGCCAGCAGCTTGGGACCGATCTCCTATGGCTACACCTTC